The source of this T cell receptor beta chain is a study of cytomegalovirus exposure and HLA in healthy donors. Deletions cut 4 bases from V and 0 bases from J, with 11 bases between. Germline V gives CDR1 MNHNS, CDR2 SASEGT. This CDR3 spans 15 amino acids. Vbeta (60) and Jbeta (13) primers were used in the PCR. This table comes from immunoSEQ multiplex PCR, and its TCRdb copy is limited to in-frame clones, with some not included. The sample shows 140,000 to 150,000 clones, approximately 80% of them seen only once. Concerning this clone itself: Its target is not known.

Regarding the study as a whole: Highly shared sequence variants in one cluster were likely a sequencing artifact.

The origin of this receptor is a male donor in good health and CMV-seronegative. Source material: PBMCs. The chain employs TRBV6-1 and TRBJ2-3, with D possibly matching TRBD2 (5 bases). The CDR3 sequence is CASSVGLLSTDTQYF. The CDR3 DNA is TGTGCCAGCAGTGTTGGACTCCTAAGCACAGATACGCAGTATTTT.